One and the same sample provided the 9 T cell receptor beta chains below, sequenced in a study of molecular identifiers for immune sequencing clone quantification. One entry per CDR3 protein, called by TCRdb with MiXCR from the PCR reads. The sample lists 100,000 or so distinct CDR3 sequences, under 40% occurring once. The sequenced sample consisted of naive CD8+ T cells from blood, with Jurkat cell RNA spiked in. The subset denotes: FACS-sorted CD8+CD4-CCR7+CD45RA+ naive T cells. All receptors derive from a human donor in good health. Some libraries in this study had Jurkat cell RNA spiked in.

V and J are TRBV6-2 or TRBV6-3 and TRBJ2-7, with 8 bases that match TRBD2. Germline-derived CDR1 and CDR2 are MNHEY and SVGEGT. V shed 7 bases, J shed 3 bases, and the junction held 8 bases outside the gene matches. This CDR3 contains 14 residues. The CDR3 DNA is TGTGCCAGCAAGGGCGGGAGGAGAATCTACGAGCAGTACTTC. Translation gives CASKGGRRIYEQYF.

This clonotype occurred a few times. This sequence joins TRBV5-6 and TRBJ2-3; TRBD1 might be the D (6 bases). This CDR3 region has 15 residues. The V gene lost 0 bases and the J gene lost 3 bases, with 11 bases spanning the gap. The germline V gene has CDR1 SGHDT and CDR2 YYEEEE. The CDR3 protein is CASSLVFRGTDTQYF. CDR3 nucleotides: TGTGCCAGCAGCTTGGTATTCAGGGGAACAGATACGCAGTATTTT.

There are many counts of this clonotype. The rearrangement links TRBV19 to TRBJ1-1; D perhaps matches TRBD1 (5 bases). V lost 10 bases to trimming and J lost 4 bases, with 19 bases between them. This CDR3 has 14 residues. Germline V gene sequence: CDR1 LNHDA, CDR2 SQIVND (reference sequence). The CDR3 here is CATPRAGRITEAFF. Here the CDR3 DNA reads TGTGCCACTCCCCGGGCAGGGAGGATCACTGAAGCTTTCTTT.

Concerning this clonotype: At one end the junction does not follow the germline gene, possibly because of a read error. The V and J genes are TRBV7-8 and TRBJ2-3; unclear D gene. Germline V gives CDR1 SGHVS, CDR2 FQNEAQ. The CDR3 is made up of 15 amino acids. CDR3 in amino acids: CASSLVGRPTDTQCF. The CDR3 nucleotides read TGTGCCAGCAGCTTAGTAGGCAGACCCACAGATACGCAGTGTTTT.

This clonotype has at least ten counts. Compared with germline, one end of the junction differs, possibly owing to a read error. V and J are TRBV7-8 and TRBJ2-2, with TRBD2 matching 10 bases. The CDR3 loop spans 14 amino acids. Germline V gene lookup returns CDR1 SGHVS and CDR2 FQNEAQ. In DNA, the CDR3 is TGTGCCAGCAGCCTAGCGGGAGCAACCGGGGAGCTGTTTTTT. Protein: CASSLAGATGELFF.

This CDR3 reads CASKARSNQPQHF. CDR3 in DNA: TGTGCCAGCAAGGCCAGGAGCAATCAGCCCCAGCATTTT. The rearrangement joins TRBV6-1 to TRBJ1-5; D not resolved. V dropped 7 bases and J dropped 1 base, with 8 bases sitting between them. The CDR3 extends over 13 amino acids. Germline V gene data show CDR1 as MNHNS and CDR2 as SASEGT.

The rearrangement joins TRBV9 to TRBJ2-1; 10 positions agree with TRBD2. Trimming cost V 7 bases and J 7 bases; bases outside gene matches: 5. This CDR3 is built from 13 residues. Germline-derived CDR1 and CDR2 are SGDLS and YYNGEE. The CDR3 protein is CASGPTSGNEQFF. The DNA of the CDR3 is TGTGCCAGCGGACCGACTAGCGGGAATGAGCAGTTCTTC. Combining the CDR3 with reference TRBV9 and TRBJ2-1 gives the whole variable domain DSGVTQTPKHLITATGQRVTLRCSPRSGDLSVYWYQQSLDQGLQFLIQYYNGEERAKGNILERFSAQQFPDLHSELNLSSLELGDSALYFCASGPTSGNEQFFGPGTRLTVL.

CDR3 sequence reads: CASQLHPGNEAFF. Written as DNA, the CDR3 is TGTGCCAGCCAGCTTCACCCCGGGAACGAAGCTTTCTTT. This chain uses TRBV28 with TRBJ1-1, with D unresolved. The CDR3 spans 13 residues. In germline, CDR1 is MDHEN, CDR2 SYDVKM. With 8 bases removed from V and 8 bases from J, the gap between germline ends came to 18 bases.

The rearrangement links TRBV7-9 to TRBJ2-7, with D uncertain. Germline V gene lookup returns CDR1 SEHNR and CDR2 FQNEAQ (reference sequence). The CDR3 length is 16 residues. The V gene lost 1 base and the J gene lost 5 bases, with 18 bases spanning the gap. The CDR3 loop is CASSLETFLPSNEQYF. The CDR3 nucleotides read TGTGCCAGCAGCTTAGAGACATTTCTACCGTCCAACGAGCAGTACTTC.